This T cell receptor (beta chain) comes out of a study of T cell changes during pregnancy in multiple sclerosis. TCRdb's table, derived via immunoSEQ multiplex PCR, lists solely in-frame clones and lacks some. The repertoire consists of about 24,000 clones, with 70% to 90% occurring once and the leading ten covering around 8%. The length of the CDR3 is 19 residues. With V trimmed by 2 bases and J by 2 bases, 12 bases remained unmatched. Germline loops: CDR1 MGHRA, CDR2 YSYEKL. This sequence was found in a female donor in good health, enrolled as a control in a pregnancy study. This chain uses TRBV4-1 with TRBJ1-5, with TRBD1 matching over 10 bases. The sample in question was CD8+ T cells from peripheral blood mononuclear cells, obtained in the first trimester of pregnancy. CDR3 amino acids: CASSQTDRGAANGNQPQHF. The CDR3 nucleotides read TGCGCCAGCAGCCAAACGGACAGGGGGGCCGCAAATGGCAATCAGCCCCAGCATTTT.